Given below is one T cell receptor (beta chain) in context. What it binds is not known. This entry is derived from a study of STAT3 mutations in large granular lymphocyte leukemia. The table came from immunoSEQ multiplex PCR; TCRdb's copy has only in-frame clones and leaves some out. The sample shows over 2,500 clones, roughly 43% of them seen only once. General study points: Every T-LGLL patient had at least one immunodominant TCRbeta clonotype.

The germline gives CDR1 LNHDA, CDR2 SQIVND (reference sequence). The CDR3 has 14 amino acids. The V gene end was trimmed by 6 bases and the J gene end by 6 bases; junction bases not matched to a gene: 5. This receptor was taken from a man aged 45-60 years with T-cell large granular lymphocyte leukemia. Some clones in this sample may be carry-over from other donors' samples. The V gene is TRBV19, the J gene TRBJ1-6; TRBD1 agrees at 7 bases. Source material: peripheral blood mononuclear cells. CDR3: CASSDRVGNSPLHF. The CDR3 bases are TGTGCCAGTAGCGACAGGGTTGGTAATTCACCCCTCCACTTT.